Below are 26 T cell receptor beta chains sequenced from a single sample in a study of shared clonotypes between healthy human individuals. Terminally differentiated effector memory CD45RA+ cells were left out of the naive CD8 fraction, which was CD45RO-negative and positively selected for CCR7. Using immunoSEQ multiplex PCR, the repertoire was profiled, and TCRdb retains in-frame clones only, with some absent. Altogether hundreds of thousands of clones are present, roughly 96% being singletons, with the ten largest covering approximately 0.12%. Sequences were obtained from naive CD8+ T cells sorted from blood. The source is a woman aged 25 to 39 in good health.

This chain links TRBV7-9 with TRBJ1-1, with D unresolved. Trimming left V 2 bases short and J 1 base short, with 11 bases between. The CDR3 extends over 15 amino acids. Germline V gene lookup returns CDR1 SEHNR and CDR2 FQNEAQ (reference sequence). The CDR3 nucleotides are TGTGCCAGCAGCTTACTCAGGTCAGGGAACACTGAAGCTTTCTTT. As protein: CASSLLRSGNTEAFF. The whole variable domain, filled in from reference TRBV7-9 and TRBJ1-1, reads DTGVSQNPRHKITKRGQNVTFRCDPISEHNRLYWYRQTLGQGPEFLTYFQNEAQLEKSRLLSDRFSAERPKGSFSTLEIQRTEQGDSAMYLCASSLLRSGNTEAFFGQGTRLTVV.

Written as DNA, the CDR3 is TGTGCCAGCGGTGGGGAGAACACCGGGGAGCTGTTTTTT. Encoded protein: CASGGENTGELFF. The rearrangement uses TRBV27 and TRBJ2-2; no clear D gene. The germline gives CDR1 MNHEY, CDR2 SMNVEV (reference sequence). Between the trimmed V and J ends, which lost 8 bases and 1 base, there was a span of 8 bases. The CDR3 length is 13 residues.

The V and J genes are TRBV25-1 and TRBJ2-7; D uncertain. CDR1 is MGHDK and CDR2 is SYGVNS in the germline V gene. Trimming removed 6 bases from V and 1 base from J, with 13 bases in between. The CDR3 extends over 14 amino acids. Here the CDR3 reads CASSLSGASYEQYF. CDR3 nucleotide sequence: TGTGCCAGCAGCCTATCTGGAGCATCCTACGAGCAGTACTTC.

The chain carries TRBV2 and TRBJ2-1, with 11 bases aligning to TRBD2. In germline, CDR1 is SNHLY, CDR2 FYNNEI. This CDR3 is 16 amino acids long. Trimming at V came to 4 bases and at J to 2 bases, leaving 4 bases not matched to a gene. For the CDR3, the DNA is TGTGCCAGCAGTGGAACTAGCGGGAGCCCCTACAATGAGCAGTTCTTC. Translation: CASSGTSGSPYNEQFF.

The chain is built from TRBV27 and TRBJ1-1, with 10 positions matching TRBD1. The CDR3 runs 15 residues. Per the germline V gene, CDR1 is MNHEY and CDR2 is SMNVEV (reference sequence). V dropped 2 bases and J dropped 6; count of bases not matched to a gene: 6. The DNA for the CDR3 is TGTGCCAGCAGTTTAGCGGGACAGGGGACCTCTGAAGCTTTCTTT. Its translation: CASSLAGQGTSEAFF.

The chain is built from TRBV5-5 and TRBJ2-7; 10 nucleotides line up with TRBD2. The CDR3 is 15 residues long. The V segment lost 0 bases and the J segment 0 bases; nucleotides outside the gene matches: 0. CDR1 and CDR2 from the germline V gene are SGHKS and YYEKEE (reference sequence). Here the CDR3 DNA reads TGTGCCAGCAGCTTGGGACTAGCGGGCTCCTACGAGCAGTACTTC. Amino acids: CASSLGLAGSYEQYF.

This chain connects TRBV10-2 to TRBJ2-5; D gene unclear. The DNA end is more similar to TRBJ2-7, so the J call may be wrong. The CDR3 is 13 amino acids. Germline V CDR1 and CDR2: WSHSY, SAAADI. CDR3 nucleotide sequence: TGCGCCAGCAGTGTACAGCACCGTAACGAGCAGTACTTC. This sequence encodes CASSVQHRNEQYF.

The chain employs TRBV4-2 and TRBJ2-5; D unresolved. The DNA end is a closer match to TRBJ2-7, so the J assignment may be wrong. The CDR3 spans 12 residues. CDR1 is LGHNA, CDR2 YNFKEQ, per germline. CDR3 nucleotide sequence: TGTGCCAGCAGCCAAGTATCTTACGAGCAGTACTTC. Residues: CASSQVSYEQYF.

This clone occurred once. The rearrangement joins TRBV10-3 to TRBJ2-1, with 10 bases lining up with TRBD2. The J segment lost 2 bases and the V segment lost 7 bases, leaving 17 bases of the junction unmatched. This CDR3 spans 19 amino acids. Per germline, CDR1 ENHRY and CDR2 SYGVKD. The CDR3 DNA reads as TGTGCCATCACGGAGAGCGGGCTAGCGGGAGTGCGGGCCTACAATGAGCAGTTCTTC. This encodes CAITESGLAGVRAYNEQFF.

The chain joins TRBV11-3 to TRBJ2-7; no clear D gene. V was clipped by 4 bases and J by 5 bases, with 15 bases between them. This CDR3 contains 14 residues. In germline, CDR1 is SGHNT, CDR2 YENEEA. The CDR3 DNA reads TGTGCCAGCAGCTCCACCACCGAAGGGCACGAGCAGTACTTC. It is translated as CASSSTTEGHEQYF.

The V call is TRBV7-6, the J call TRBJ2-1, with 8 positions matching TRBD2. The CDR3 covers 17 residues. The germline CDR1 and CDR2 sequences are SGHVS and FNYEAQ. Trimming at V came to 3 bases and at J to 3 bases, leaving 10 bases not matched to a gene. This CDR3 is CASSLGERELGYNEQFF. The CDR3, as DNA: TGTGCCAGCAGCTTGGGCGAGCGGGAGTTGGGCTACAATGAGCAGTTCTTC.

The chain employs TRBV29-1 and TRBJ2-1; TRBD1 might be the D (7 bases). Germline CDR1 and CDR2: SQVTM and ANQGSEA. The V and J ends lost 2 bases and 4 bases respectively, with 12 bases between them. There are 14 residues in the CDR3. CDR3: CSVEWRDSYNEQFF. The CDR3 nucleotides are TGCAGCGTTGAATGGCGGGACAGTTACAATGAGCAGTTCTTC.

The rearrangement links TRBV6-1 to TRBJ2-2; tentatively, D is TRBD1 (5 bases). The CDR3 has 14 residues. V shed 6 bases and J shed 6 bases, with 14 bases lying between them. CDR1 and CDR2 from the germline V gene are MNHNS and SASEGT. This chain's CDR3 is CASRPTAPAGELFF. The CDR3 bases are TGTGCCAGCAGACCGACAGCCCCCGCCGGGGAGCTGTTTTTT.

The chain carries TRBV7-8 and TRBJ2-7, with D unresolved. V lost 5 bases, J lost 2 bases, and 13 bases lay in between. The length of the CDR3 is 14 residues. CDR1 and CDR2 from the germline V gene are SGHVS and FQNEAQ. CDR3 bases: TGTGCCAGCAGCCGATCCGGAGCCACCTACGAGCAGTACTTC. Its translation: CASSRSGATYEQYF.

This clone was recorded once. The V gene is TRBV27, the J gene TRBJ2-5; D ambiguous. Germline values: CDR1 MNHEY, CDR2 SMNVEV (reference sequence). This CDR3 contains 15 residues. The ends were cut back, 5 bases at V and 2 bases at J, with 15 bases in the middle. CDR3 sequence reads: CASSNFLGTQETQYF. The DNA for the CDR3 is TGTGCCAGCAGTAACTTTTTAGGCACTCAAGAGACCCAGTACTTC.

CDR3 coding DNA: TGTGCCAGCAGGTATACAGGGACTCAAGAGACCCAGTACTTC. Translating it yields CASRYTGTQETQYF. The chain combines TRBV7-9 with TRBJ2-5; either TRBD1 or TRBD2 may supply D (6 bases each). Trimming cost V 6 bases and J 2 bases, with 13 bases left between them. Germline CDR1 is SEHNR and CDR2 is FQNEAQ (reference sequence). The CDR3 contains 14 residues.

This clone was seen only once. The V call is TRBV7-2, the J call TRBJ1-1, with 9 bases that match TRBD1. The CDR3 is 14 residues long. The junction had 3 bases not matched to a gene; V was cut back by 4 bases and J by 3 bases. CDR1 SGHTA and CDR2 FQGNSA come from the germline V gene. As DNA, the CDR3 is TGTGCCAGCAGCTCCCGGACAGGGGACACTGAAGCTTTCTTT. Protein: CASSSRTGDTEAFF.

The chain couples TRBV19 to TRBJ2-7; 8 bases are shared with TRBD1. Trimming at V came to 5 bases and at J to 3 bases, leaving 6 bases not matched to a gene. Germline CDR1 is LNHDA and CDR2 is SQIVND (reference sequence). CDR3 length: 14 residues. Here the CDR3 reads CASSSRTGGYEQYF. The CDR3 DNA reads TGTGCCAGTAGTTCACGTACAGGGGGCTACGAGCAGTACTTC.

V is TRBV4-1 and J is TRBJ1-6, with D possibly TRBD1 on 5 matching bases. The germline gives CDR1 MGHRA, CDR2 YSYEKL. CDR3 size: 17 residues. Trimming removed 3 bases from V and 14 bases from J, with 26 bases in between. The CDR3 region is CASSQQGIRAPFEALHF. CDR3 DNA: TGCGCCAGCAGCCAGCAGGGAATTAGGGCCCCCTTCGAGGCCCTCCACTTT.

The gene calls are TRBV5-4 and TRBJ2-1, with a weak D call TRBD2 (6 bases). Trimming removed 4 bases from V and 7 bases from J, with 18 bases in between. The CDR3 sequence is 15 residues long. From germline, CDR1 is SGHNT and CDR2 YYREEE (reference sequence). The DNA of the CDR3 is TGTGCCAGCAGCCCGCCTAAGGGCGCGGGGAATGAGCAGTTCTTC. This sequence encodes CASSPPKGAGNEQFF.

The rearrangement uses TRBV7-9 and TRBJ1-1; D is undetermined. The CDR3 is made up of 14 amino acids. CDR1 is SEHNR, CDR2 FQNEAQ, per germline (reference sequence). Trimming shortened V by 2 bases and J by 6 bases, and 13 bases separated the two germline ends. The chain's CDR3 is CASSLSWGLAEAFF. DNA of the CDR3: TGTGCCAGCAGCTTATCCTGGGGTCTTGCTGAAGCTTTCTTT.

As for this clone: The sample carries other DNA sequences with the same CDR3. The chain joins TRBV27 to TRBJ1-2; no firm D call. There are 13 residues in the CDR3. Trimming shortened V by 3 bases and J by 0 bases, and 5 bases separated the two germline ends. The germline gives CDR1 MNHEY, CDR2 SMNVEV (reference sequence). CDR3 DNA: TGTGCCAGCAGTTTTTCTCCTAACTATGGCTACACCTTC. Protein: CASSFSPNYGYTF.

This clone was seen just once. The rearrangement uses TRBV5-4 and TRBJ2-7, with TRBD1 identical over 10 bases. Germline CDR1 is SGHNT and CDR2 is YYREEE (reference sequence). The CDR3 length is 14 residues. J lost 5 bases, V lost 1 base, and 3 bases had no gene match. This CDR3 reads CASSLRGTGDEQYF. The CDR3 nucleotides are TGTGCCAGCAGCTTGAGAGGGACAGGGGACGAGCAGTACTTC.

The rearrangement uses TRBV15 and TRBJ2-7, with D possibly TRBD2 on 6 matching bases. The CDR3 extends over 15 amino acids. Germline CDR1 is LNHNV and CDR2 is YYDKDF (reference sequence). The V end lost 0 bases, the J end lost 3 bases, and 12 bases lay between the germline ends. CDR3 DNA: TGTGCCACCAGCAGAGATGGGGGGAACTTCTACGAGCAGTACTTC. Its protein is CATSRDGGNFYEQYF.

The CDR3 DNA reads as TGTGCCACCGCGGAGAGGACTCATCAATTATATGGCTACACCTTC. Translation: CATAERTHQLYGYTF. The chain links TRBV10-3 to TRBJ1-2, with unresolved D. The V gene lost 10 bases and the J gene lost 5 bases, with 23 bases spanning the gap. Germline V gene sequence: CDR1 ENHRY, CDR2 SYGVKD. The CDR3 extends over 15 amino acids.

The V call is TRBV9, the J call TRBJ2-7; 7 positions match TRBD2. The CDR3 consists of 15 residues. Unmatched junction bases numbered 5, after V lost 0 bases and J lost 2 bases. CDR1 is SGDLS and CDR2 is YYNGEE in the germline V gene. The CDR3 protein is CASSVGGGSPYEQYF. The CDR3 DNA reads as TGTGCCAGCAGCGTAGGAGGCGGGAGTCCCTACGAGCAGTACTTC.